These 30 T cell receptor beta chains came from one sample sequenced in a study of cytomegalovirus exposure and HLA in healthy donors. The PCR made use of 60 Vbeta and 13 Jbeta primers. Sequencing was performed with immunoSEQ multiplex PCR; in TCRdb, only in-frame clones are kept and a portion is missing. The table lists 150,000 to 200,000 clones, around 80% of them singletons, with 14% in the top ten. Sequences were obtained from PBMCs. These receptor sequences come from a woman in her thirties or forties in good health and CMV-seronegative.

The chain uses TRBV7-8 and TRBJ1-5; perhaps TRBD1 as D (6 bases). The germline V gene has CDR1 SGHVS and CDR2 FQNEAQ. Trimming removed 5 bases from V and 6 bases from J, with 17 bases in between. The CDR3 is 15 amino acids. CDR3 DNA: TGTGCCAGCAGCCGTGAGGGGGGGCTCGGTCAGCCCCAGCATTTT. It yields the protein CASSREGGLGQPQHF.

V and J are TRBV6-4 and TRBJ2-3; TRBD1 might be the D (5 bases). Germline-derived CDR1 and CDR2 are MRHNA and SNTAGT. This CDR3 has 14 residues. The V and J ends lost 5 bases and 1 base respectively, with 10 bases between them. CDR3 DNA sequence: TGTGCCAGCAGTCCAGGGTCCGGCACAGATACGCAGTATTTT. It encodes CASSPGSGTDTQYF.

This clone appeared once. The same CDR3 can be traced to other DNA sequences in this sample. J is TRBJ2-7 and V is TRBV6-6; D is unclear. Germline V gives CDR1 MNHNY, CDR2 SVGAGI (reference sequence). The length of the CDR3 is 11 residues. Trimming cost V 5 bases and J 2 bases, with 4 bases left between them. DNA for the CDR3: TGTGCCAGCAGTCCAGCCTACGAGCAGTACTTC. Translating gives CASSPAYEQYF.

This sequence joins TRBV27 and TRBJ1-2; no definite D call. The CDR3 totals 17 residues. Germline assignment: CDR1 MNHEY and CDR2 SMNVEV (reference sequence). The germline V and J ends were trimmed by 1 base and 3 bases, with 18 bases remaining between them. This chain's CDR3 is CASSLFASEADHYGYTF. CDR3 DNA: TGTGCCAGCAGTTTATTTGCTTCTGAGGCGGATCACTATGGCTACACCTTC.

This clone was recorded a few times. The chain combines TRBV25-1 with TRBJ1-5; unclear D gene. CDR3 length: 13 amino acids. The germline V gene has CDR1 MGHDK and CDR2 SYGVNS. V was pared by 4 bases and J by 3 bases, with 7 bases between. The CDR3, as DNA: TGTGCCAGCAGTGCACACCTCAATCAGCCCCAGCATTTT. As protein: CASSAHLNQPQHF.

The rearrangement uses TRBV2 and TRBJ2-6, with D possibly TRBD1 on 6 matching bases. Germline CDR1 reads SNHLY; CDR2 reads FYNNEI. Trimming took off 4 bases at V and 4 bases at J, with 17 bases between the two ends. The CDR3 sequence is 17 residues long. For the CDR3, the DNA is TGTGCCAGCAGTGGCGGCAGGGGACGGAGCGGGGCCAACGTCCTGACTTTC. This sequence encodes CASSGGRGRSGANVLTF.

This chain joins TRBV7-9 and TRBJ1-5, with D uncertain. Trimming took 2 bases from V and 5 from J, leaving 13 bases between them. CDR1 SEHNR and CDR2 FQNEAQ come from the germline V gene (reference sequence). The CDR3 contains 15 residues. The CDR3 sequence is CASSLSSIGHQPQHF. CDR3 bases: TGTGCCAGCAGCTTAAGCAGCATTGGGCATCAGCCCCAGCATTTT.

This clone occurred a few times. The V gene is TRBV2, the J gene TRBJ2-1; 8 bases map to TRBD2. The CDR3 loop spans 16 amino acids. J gave up 1 base and V 4 bases, and 6 bases lay outside the gene matches. Germline V gene sequence: CDR1 SNHLY, CDR2 FYNNEI. The DNA for the CDR3 is TGTGCCAGCAGTGCGGTTAGCGGGATTTCCTACAATGAGCAGTTCTTC. Translated, it gives CASSAVSGISYNEQFF.

This chain connects TRBV10-2 to TRBJ1-2; possibly TRBD1 for D (5 bases). The length of the CDR3 is 13 residues. Trimming cost V 3 bases and J 3 bases, with 8 bases left between them. Germline CDR1 WSHSY, CDR2 SAAADI. CDR3 protein: CASSDRVDYGYTF. The CDR3 nucleotides read TGCGCCAGCAGTGACAGGGTCGACTATGGCTACACCTTC.

This chain links TRBV9 with TRBJ2-5; the D is unclear. CDR3 size: 14 residues. Trimming pared 0 bases from V and 7 bases from J, leaving 13 bases between. CDR1 is SGDLS and CDR2 is YYNGEE in the germline V gene. The CDR3 reads CASSVGADDGTQYF. As DNA, the CDR3 is TGTGCCAGCAGCGTAGGGGCAGACGACGGGACCCAGTACTTC.

The chain couples TRBV7-9 to TRBJ1-1; D is undetermined. Germline V gene data show CDR1 as SEHNR and CDR2 as FQNEAQ (reference sequence). The CDR3 is 14 residues long. V shed 3 bases and J shed 1 base, with 9 bases lying between them. Written as DNA, the CDR3 is TGTGCCAGCAGCTTTATGGCCTCGAACACTGAAGCTTTCTTT. This translates into CASSFMASNTEAFF.

V gene TRBV14 combines with J gene TRBJ2-1; perhaps TRBD2 as D (5 bases). The V end lost 11 bases, the J end lost 7 bases, and 9 bases lay between the germline ends. The CDR3 is 10 amino acids. Germline loops: CDR1 SGHDN, CDR2 FVKESK. As DNA, the CDR3 is TGTGCCGGACCGGGGAATGAGCAGTTCTTC. It specifies CAGPGNEQFF.

The V gene is TRBV19, the J gene TRBJ1-3; tentative D call: TRBD1 (5 bases). The CDR3 is made up of 15 amino acids. Per the germline V gene, CDR1 is LNHDA and CDR2 is SQIVND (reference sequence). Deletions cut 3 bases from V and 2 bases from J, with 11 bases between. CDR3: CASSIGAGPGNTIYF. In DNA, the CDR3 is TGTGCCAGTAGTATTGGGGCAGGACCTGGAAACACCATATATTTT. Together with reference TRBV19 and TRBJ1-3, the CDR3 gives the full variable domain: DGGITQSPKYLFRKEGQNVTLSCEQNLNHDAMYWYRQDPGQGLRLIYYSQIVNDFQKGDIAEGYSVSREKKESFPLTVTSAQKNPTAFYLCASSIGAGPGNTIYFGEGSWLTVV.

This clone was observed once. V usage is TRBV7-8 and J usage is TRBJ2-5; 10 nucleotides match TRBD1. The CDR3 covers 14 residues. Trimming removed 4 bases from V and 7 bases from J; junction bases left unmatched: 6. CDR1 SGHVS and CDR2 FQNEAQ come from the germline V gene. The CDR3 loop is CASSSGTGEGTQYF. In DNA, the CDR3 is TGTGCCAGCAGCTCTGGGACAGGGGAGGGGACCCAGTACTTC.

The J gene is TRBJ1-5, the V gene TRBV5-6, with a weak D call TRBD1 (6 bases). The CDR3 consists of 15 residues. Germline CDR1 and CDR2: SGHDT and YYEEEE. V lost 3 bases and J 6 bases, leaving 16 bases between the germline ends. The CDR3 bases are TGTGCCAGCAGCTCGAGGCAGGGGCTAGGTCAGCCCCAGCATTTT. Its protein is CASSSRQGLGQPQHF.

The rearrangement links TRBV27 to TRBJ1-2; 9 positions match TRBD1. The CDR3 runs to 16 residues. Germline V gene sequence: CDR1 MNHEY, CDR2 SMNVEV (reference sequence). The V segment lost 7 bases and the J segment 2 bases; nucleotides outside the gene matches: 11. The chain's CDR3 is CASTTRWGQGNYGYTF. The CDR3, as DNA: TGTGCCAGCACAACCCGGTGGGGACAGGGAAACTATGGCTACACCTTC.

The chain joins TRBV18 to TRBJ2-7, with 9 bases matching TRBD1. Trimming removed 3 bases from V and 7 bases from J; junction bases left unmatched: 10. CDR1 is KGHSH, CDR2 LQKENI, per germline. The CDR3 consists of 15 residues. CDR3 protein: CASSPTGGDRGEQYF. Here the CDR3 DNA reads TGTGCCAGCTCACCTACAGGGGGCGACAGGGGTGAGCAGTACTTC.

V gene TRBV6-1 combines with J gene TRBJ2-1, with TRBD2 matching 11 bases. The J segment lost 8 bases and the V segment lost 10 bases, leaving 13 bases of the junction unmatched. Germline V gene sequence: CDR1 MNHNS, CDR2 SASEGT. The length of the CDR3 is 15 residues. The CDR3 sequence: CATYRGTSGTDEQFF. The CDR3 nucleotides read TGTGCCACCTATCGGGGGACTAGCGGTACCGATGAGCAGTTCTTC.

The DNA of the CDR3 is TGTGCCAGCAGTTACCTGAGGACAGGGGGTGGAAACACCATATATTTT. Amino acid sequence: CASSYLRTGGGNTIYF. This rearrangement joins TRBV6-5 to TRBJ1-3, with 10 bases identical to TRBD1. Germline CDR1 reads MNHEY; CDR2 reads SVGAGI. V lost 2 bases and J lost 3; bases outside the gene matches: 4. The length of the CDR3 is 16 residues.

CDR3 protein: CASSTGTPGDQYF. The CDR3 DNA follows: TGTGCCAGCAGCACCGGGACCCCAGGGGACCAGTACTTC. This rearrangement joins TRBV7-7 to TRBJ2-5, with D perhaps matching TRBD1 (6 bases). Between the trimmed V and J ends, which lost 5 bases and 10 bases, there was a span of 17 bases. Germline V gives CDR1 SSHAT, CDR2 FNYEAQ (reference sequence). The CDR3 has 13 residues.

CDR3 in DNA: TGTGCCAGCAGCTTAGCACAGCAGGGGTCGGGCGGGGAGCTGTTTTTT. It codes for CASSLAQQGSGGELFF. V and J are TRBV7-2 and TRBJ2-2; a weak D match, TRBD1 (6 bases). V lost 0 bases to trimming and J lost 7 bases, with 15 bases between them. Germline lookup yields CDR1 SGHTA and CDR2 FQGNSA. The CDR3 spans 16 residues.

This clone was picked up a small number of times. This chain uses TRBV7-3 with TRBJ2-3; 8 bases align to TRBD1. Germline V lookup: CDR1 SGHTA, CDR2 FQGTGA. V lost 8 bases and J lost 6; bases outside the gene matches: 7. The CDR3 loop spans 13 amino acids. The CDR3 DNA is TGTGCCAGCGCCCCAAACAGGGGGGATACGCAGTATTTT. Its translation is CASAPNRGDTQYF.

The chain combines TRBV10-2 with TRBJ2-7; a weak D match, TRBD2 (5 bases). The CDR3 is 12 residues long. Germline assignment: CDR1 WSHSY and CDR2 SAAADI. The V end lost 1 base, the J end lost 6 bases, and 7 bases lay between the germline ends. CDR3 in DNA: TGCGCCAGCAGTGAGTATGAGGGCGAGCAGTACTTC. Protein sequence: CASSEYEGEQYF.

V and J are TRBV15 and TRBJ2-7, with 7 bases matching TRBD1. The germline V gene has CDR1 LNHNV and CDR2 YYDKDF (reference sequence). V shed 5 bases, J shed 4 bases, and the junction held 11 bases outside the gene matches. The CDR3 is made up of 15 amino acids. The chain's CDR3 is CATSPSTGRLYEQYF. The CDR3 bases are TGTGCCACCAGCCCGTCGACAGGGCGTTTGTACGAGCAGTACTTC.

In this sample, this clone turned up once. This chain joins TRBV20-1 and TRBJ2-7; no clear D gene. Germline V gene lookup returns CDR1 DFQATT and CDR2 SNEGSKA (reference sequence). The ends were cut back, 1 base at V and 3 bases at J, with 4 bases in the middle. The CDR3 extends over 11 amino acids. The CDR3 region is CSARGLYEQYF. CDR3 DNA: TGCAGTGCTAGAGGGCTCTACGAGCAGTACTTC.

The chain uses TRBV15 and TRBJ1-6, with 7 bases identical to TRBD1. The J segment lost 7 bases and the V segment lost 4 bases, leaving 4 bases of the junction unmatched. This CDR3 has 14 amino acids. In germline, CDR1 is LNHNV, CDR2 YYDKDF (reference sequence). Here the CDR3 reads CATSTRGVNSPLHF. The CDR3 DNA follows: TGTGCCACCAGCACCAGGGGGGTGAATTCACCCCTCCACTTT.

This chain joins TRBV10-2 and TRBJ1-5; 8 nucleotides agree with TRBD1. The CDR3 spans 13 residues. The V gene end was trimmed by 4 bases and the J gene end by 7 bases; junction bases not matched to a gene: 3. Germline CDR1 is WSHSY and CDR2 is SAAADI. CDR3 DNA: TGCGCCAGCAGTGGACAGGGGTCCCAGCCCCAGCATTTT. Protein: CASSGQGSQPQHF.

V and J are TRBV5-1 and TRBJ2-7, with D tentatively TRBD1 (6 bases). Trimming left V 3 bases short and J 4 bases short, with 8 bases between. Germline lookup yields CDR1 SGHRS and CDR2 YFSETQ. The length of the CDR3 is 12 residues. CDR3 bases: TGCGCCAGCAGCTCACAGGGTTACGAGCAGTACTTC. This gives the protein CASSSQGYEQYF. The variable domain in full, completed from reference TRBV5-1 and TRBJ2-7, reads KAGVTQTPRYLIKTRGQQVTLSCSPISGHRSVSWYQQTPGQGLQFLFEYFSETQRNKGNFPGRFSGRQFSNSRSEMNVSTLELGDSALYLCASSSQGYEQYFGPGTRLTVT.

This clone has a handful of counts. The rearrangement links TRBV5-1 to TRBJ2-1, with D possibly TRBD1 on 6 matching bases. The V end was cut by 4 bases, the J end by 10 bases, with 21 bases between. Germline assignment: CDR1 SGHRS and CDR2 YFSETQ. There are 15 residues in the CDR3. The CDR3 is CASSLRGPDGGEQFF. In DNA, the CDR3 is TGCGCCAGCAGCCTCAGGGGTCCTGACGGCGGCGAGCAGTTCTTC.

The chain couples TRBV19 to TRBJ2-4; 8 bases map to TRBD2. Per germline, CDR1 LNHDA and CDR2 SQIVND (reference sequence). This CDR3 region has 14 residues. V lost 3 bases and J lost 5; bases outside the gene matches: 3. The CDR3 bases are TGTGCCAGTAGTATCGGGGGGGTAGAAAACATTCAGTACTTC. Residues: CASSIGGVENIQYF.